This is a list of T cell receptor beta chains from one sample in a study of blood T cells in healthy people across ages. TCRdb reanalysed the 5' RACE reads using MiXCR and keeps one entry per CDR3 protein. The sample contains about a million distinct CDR3 sequences, roughly 51% of which appear only once. Material for sequencing was blood. Receptors originate from a woman aged 60-75 years in good health. Each CDR3 is given with its conserved first and last residue. Fields, in order: V gene, D gene, CDR3 protein. A D gene is named only where the DNA matches it firmly.

TRBV18 . CASSPVAGRFGTQYF
TRBV6-2/TRBV6-3 TRBD2 CASSYPPFRQLTSGDYEQYF
TRBV29-1 . CSVSRRINTEAFF
TRBV3-1 . CASSHESTYGYTF
TRBV5-6 . CASSLDYPLETQYF
TRBV10-3 . CAISSDSVISGTDTQYF
TRBV4-1 . CASGLGEGRVGGELFF
TRBV12-3/TRBV12-4 . CASSSGADYGYTF
TRBV12-3/TRBV12-4 . CASSFQGSNSPLHF
TRBV18 . CASSPELLTDTQYF
TRBV15 . CATSRDRSGTYEQYF
TRBV3-1 TRBD2 CASSPGLAISYEQYF
TRBV5-1 TRBD1 CASSSGQEYNSPLHF
TRBV11-2 TRBD2 CASSLVAGGRQTQYF
TRBV15 . CATSRDGPRSYEQYF
TRBV28 . CASKTDLTYEQYF
TRBV29-1 TRBD1 CSVGDRGAYEQYF
TRBV6-6 TRBD1 CASTSPGQLNGYTF
TRBV29-1 TRBD2 CSVRLANEQFF
TRBV7-2 TRBD2 CASRGGLAGIYEQYF
TRBV18 TRBD1 CASSPDRESDGNTF
TRBV9 . CASSLGAAGTQYF
TRBV10-3 . CAIMEDTADEQYF
TRBV6-5 . CASQGGYKNIQYF
TRBV9 . CASSKAGTEAYEQYF
TRBV5-1 TRBD2 CASSPTSGRINNEQFF
TRBV6-2/TRBV6-3 . CASSYLGWGQYF
TRBV29-1 TRBD2 CSVEAAGTFSSYNEQFF
TRBV10-3 . CAISELGEKLFF
TRBV6-2/TRBV6-3 TRBD1 CASSPPQGRDEKLFF
TRBV13 . CASRVGGKGYEQYF
TRBV7-8 . CASSNGPANEQYF
TRBV7-2 . CASSSALSRAQNIQYF
TRBV9 . CASSPRGGGSTDTQYF
TRBV12-3/TRBV12-4 . CASSLEVSSQSSYNEQFF
TRBV14 . CACSLLGMNTEAFF
TRBV6-5 . CASSYSGRGWQETQYF
TRBV4-1 TRBD1 CASSLSPGTGGLQPQHF
TRBV12-3/TRBV12-4 . CASSPSDQRTDNEQFF
TRBV27 . CASMPLGQFDEQYF
TRBV24-1 TRBD2 CATSDFRSSGMNNEQFF
TRBV11-2 . CASSPWAGDNSPPHF
TRBV6-6 TRBD2 CASRESGTSGETQYF
TRBV12-3/TRBV12-4 TRBD2 CASSLSVGREETQYF
TRBV4-3 . CASSQDQATDTQYF
TRBV5-1 TRBD1 CASSPGQGLVEQYF
TRBV27 . CASNPLGAGANVLTF
TRBV28 . CATYSDIHTGELFF
TRBV7-2 . CASSQRAVASYEQYF
TRBV7-2 . CASSLVVRMGETQYF
TRBV6-5 TRBD1 CASRETGKDTQYF
TRBV14 . CASSPGDSNSPYEQYF
TRBV27 . CASSFFRDPASYEQYF
TRBV29-1 . CSVGGGRAYEQYF
TRBV20-1 TRBD1 CSARIMGQQYTGELFF